The source of this T cell receptor (beta chain) is a study of blood T cells in healthy people across ages (dated by TCRdb to 2013 to 2016). In the study overall: In model experiments, roughly one uniquely barcoded TCR beta cDNA molecule per two T cells was captured by template switching. Using deep sequencing normalized with unique cDNA molecular identifiers, the study measured how TCR beta repertoire diversity changes with age. The donors were split into four age groups: young (average roughly 15 years), middle-aged (around 37), aged (roughly 60) and long-lived (about 82). Using the same blood draw, the study looked at two additional independent replicas of 1 million unique cDNA reads for two donors, one aged 18 to 30 and the other aged 80 or older. Overall results and qualifications from the work: Compared with the aged group, the long-lived group had more naive CD4+ T cells, fewer expanded clones and increased TCR diversity, suggesting age selection. The CMV infection status of donors was not known, potentially confounding age-related changes in expanded clonotypes. Observed TCR beta diversity per million T cells fell roughly linearly with age, and a significant reduction was already apparent by age about 36. Because profiling used bulk unsorted PBMCs, naive and antigen-experienced compartments could not be compared conclusively. Estimates of total diversity from one million sequenced T cells were regarded as lower bounds and underestimates. There was a strong correlation between observed TCR beta diversity and the percentage of naive T cells measured by flow cytometry.

A remark on this clonotype: This clone's antigen is unknown. There are no base qualities to consult, and no much larger clone falls within one base.

Systemically healthy Caucasian individuals from Russia, around 39 in total and aged roughly 6 to 100 years, were included as donors. Ten milliliters of peripheral blood were drawn from each donor into EDTA-treated Vacutainer tubes. Ficoll-Paque density-gradient centrifugation was used to isolate PBMCs, with at least 6 million obtained per sample. Total RNA was extracted from PBMCs with Trizol reagent, with at least 5.5 micrograms obtained per sample. The percentages of naive CD45RAhigh/CD27high T cells were determined by flow cytometry on a PBMC aliquot from every donor. Libraries were constructed by 5' RACE. The run used an Illumina HiSeq 2500. A second roughly 6 to 12 cycle PCR used a sample-barcoded 5' primer and a J-beta primer mix. Each TCR beta cDNA molecule received a unique molecular identifier from a template-switch 5' adaptor carrying 12 random nucleotides. Each sample yielded at least 2.5 million CDR3-containing paired-end reads. The Mint cDNA synthesis kit, primed by a TRBC-specific oligonucleotide, was used to synthesize first-strand cDNA from all RNA. Following uracil-DNA glycosylase treatment, all cDNA underwent a first 18-cycle PCR with the universal primers M1SS and BC2_uni_R. The paper's data handling went like this. For normalization, 1 million high-quality reads, each with a distinct molecular identifier, were randomly selected from each sample. Instead of being binned into consensus sequences, reads with shared molecular identifiers were discarded. MiTCR, run with a Q25 quality threshold and the strictest error-elimination algorithm, handled CDR3 identification, clonotype clustering and error correction. A nonparametric unseen species model with Euler transformation was used to estimate lower-bound total TCR beta diversity. TCRdb redid the processing of the public reads, applying fastp at Q25 and MiXCR, and retained in-frame beta chains. Entries are consolidated by CDR3 protein sequence, retaining the most common genes and DNA. The V and J calls reflect TCRdb's pipeline rather than the authors' work. The sample table records some 850,000 distinct CDR3 sequences; roughly 25% of these occur just once. Around 3% of the sample is in the top ten clones.

The germline V gene (reference sequence) gives CDR1 as DFQATT and CDR2 as SNEGSKA. Inclusive of the bounding cysteine and phenylalanine, the CDR3 is 15 residues long. Here the CDR3 DNA is all that survives: 45 bases in frame from base 1. These data also formed part of another study, on T cells of mothers and their children. As noted in the second study: Nine systemically healthy Caucasian individuals served as donors, namely three mothers together with their six children. cDNA synthesis consumed the entire amount of extracted RNA, loaded at roughly 1.5 ug RNA in each 15 ul reaction. Sample barcodes and 2-4 random nucleotides were added via the M1S primer in the second PCR. Over 8.5 million TCR beta CDR3 reads were obtained for each mother, and 3 million to 3.5 million reads were obtained for each child. In both related and unrelated pairs, thymic selection shapes the output of TCR recombination in a similar way, with inherited differences having only a minor effect. Normalized repertoire overlap was always slightly but never significantly higher in related than unrelated mother-child pairs. With a sensitivity of approximately 96 clones per million clonotypes, no persistent microchimeric T cell clones were detected. In the study, deep NGS was used to compare the TCR beta repertoires of mothers and children, and features distinguishing related mother-child pairs from unrelated individuals were sought. The mean age was roughly 40 +/- 4 years for the mothers and around 10 +/- 4 years for the children. After adapters were ligated using NEBNext reagents, the libraries underwent 100+100 nt paired-end sequencing on an Illumina HiSeq 2000. To prevent cross-contamination, the mother and child libraries were prepared a month apart and were sequenced in separate runs. For each donor, between roughly 450,000 and 2,300,000 distinct TCR beta clonotypes were identified. Naive TCR beta clonotypes were estimated from low-frequency clonotypes matched to each donor's FACS-determined naive share, without sorting.

The sample taken for sequencing was blood. The sequence came from a boy under 18 in good health. This receptor chain uses TRBV20-1 and TRBJ2-5; the D gene is possibly TRBD1, with 6 bases matching. The DNA end is more similar to TRBJ2-7, so the J call may be wrong. The nucleotide sequence reads as follows: TGCAGTGCTAGAGCAGAGACAGGCACCCACTACGAGCAGTACTTC. Its translation reads: CSARAETGTHYEQYF.